A single sample is the source of the 17 T cell receptor beta chains below, sequenced in a study of shared clonotypes between healthy human individuals. Clones were read by immunoSEQ multiplex PCR, and TCRdb kept only the in-frame ones, dropping some. Among fewer than 600,000 clones listed, roughly 80% were seen once. Material for sequencing was PBMCs. The receptors originated from a woman in her thirties or forties in good health. Some clones in this sample may be carry-over from other donors' samples.

This clone was recorded a few times. The chain couples TRBV5-1 to TRBJ1-1; 9 bases fit TRBD1. Germline V lookup: CDR1 SGHRS, CDR2 YFSETQ. This CDR3 comprises 16 residues. The J segment lost 1 base and the V segment lost 0 bases, leaving 4 bases of the junction unmatched. The CDR3, as DNA: TGCGCCAGCAGCTTGGGGACAGGGGTTAAGAACACTGAAGCTTTCTTT. Protein: CASSLGTGVKNTEAFF.

This clone was counted only a few times. V usage is TRBV28 and J usage is TRBJ1-2, with D maybe TRBD1 (5 bases). The germline CDR1 and CDR2 sequences are MDHEN and SYDVKM. This CDR3 has 14 residues. Trimming took off 5 bases at V and 8 bases at J, with 18 bases between the two ends. Written as DNA, the CDR3 is TGTGCCAGCAGTCCCCCGGGGCCCCCTGTAGGCTACACCTTC. It encodes CASSPPGPPVGYTF.

CDR3 protein: CASSRLGTSGMEDTQYF. In DNA form, the CDR3 reads TGTGCCAGCAGCCGCCTTGGGACTAGCGGGATGGAAGATACGCAGTATTTT. The chain recombines TRBV5-4 with TRBJ2-3, with 13 bases aligning to TRBD2. Trimming took 4 bases from V and 5 from J; bases not matched to a gene: 10. Germline-derived CDR1 and CDR2 are SGHNT and YYREEE (reference sequence). The CDR3 is made up of 17 amino acids. The full variable domain, with the rest looked up from reference TRBV5-4 and TRBJ2-3, is ETGVTQSPTHLIKTRGQQVTLRCSSQSGHNTVSWYQQALGQGPQFIFQYYREEENGRGNFPPRFSGLQFPNYSSELNVNALELDDSALYLCASSRLGTSGMEDTQYFGPGTRLTVL.

The rearrangement uses TRBV9 and TRBJ2-7, with D maybe TRBD1 (6 bases). The CDR3 has 13 residues. Trimming took 0 bases from V and 4 from J, leaving 8 bases between them. The germline V gene has CDR1 SGDLS and CDR2 YYNGEE. The CDR3 DNA is TGTGCCAGCAGCGTAGCCCAGGGGTACGAGCAGTACTTC. This translates into CASSVAQGYEQYF.

The chain joins TRBV11-2 to TRBJ1-4, with 8 bases that match TRBD1. The V segment lost 5 bases and the J segment 5 bases; nucleotides outside the gene matches: 4. CDR1 is SGHAT, CDR2 FQNNGV, per germline. This CDR3 is 14 amino acids long. This CDR3 is CASSPGGANEKLFF. For the CDR3, the DNA is TGTGCCAGCAGCCCAGGGGGCGCGAATGAAAAACTGTTTTTT.

V usage is TRBV5-1 and J usage is TRBJ1-1; TRBD1 is a possible D gene (6 bases). This CDR3 is 14 amino acids long. Germline CDR1 SGHRS, CDR2 YFSETQ. The V end was cut by 0 bases, the J end by 1 base, with 7 bases between. The CDR3, as DNA: TGCGCCAGCAGCTTGGGACAGGCGAACACTGAAGCTTTCTTT. This codes for CASSLGQANTEAFF.

The chain carries TRBV18 and TRBJ2-1, with D hard to call. This CDR3 is 13 amino acids long. Germline V gene data show CDR1 as KGHSH and CDR2 as LQKENI. The V gene lost 3 bases and the J gene lost 5 bases, with 8 bases spanning the gap. CDR3 region: CASSPQADNEQFF. In DNA, the CDR3 is TGTGCCAGCTCACCCCAGGCGGACAATGAGCAGTTCTTC.

V is TRBV7-8 and J is TRBJ2-7, with D perhaps being TRBD1 or TRBD2 (6 bases each). Germline V gives CDR1 SGHVS, CDR2 FQNEAQ. The CDR3 runs to 14 residues. Trimming pared 4 bases from V and 7 bases from J, leaving 17 bases between. CDR3 residues: CASSSTRGGTEQYF. Written as DNA, the CDR3 is TGTGCCAGCAGCTCAACCAGGGGAGGTACGGAGCAGTACTTC.

The J gene is TRBJ1-2, the V gene TRBV9, with D possibly TRBD1 on 5 matching bases. The CDR3 spans 14 residues. In germline, CDR1 is SGDLS, CDR2 YYNGEE. Trimming pared 4 bases from V and 3 bases from J, leaving 13 bases between. CDR3 nucleotide sequence: TGTGCCAGCAGCCCAGGGTTCCAGTACTATGGCTACACCTTC. It yields the protein CASSPGFQYYGYTF.

The rearrangement uses TRBV5-4 and TRBJ2-5; tentatively, D is TRBD2 (6 bases). Trimming stripped 6 bases from V and 1 base from J, with 13 bases between. The CDR3 has 14 amino acids. Germline-derived CDR1 and CDR2 are SGHNT and YYREEE (reference sequence). The CDR3 is CASKASAPQETQYF. In nucleotides, the CDR3 is TGTGCCAGCAAAGCTAGCGCTCCCCAAGAGACCCAGTACTTC.

This clone was recorded many times. The rearrangement uses TRBV4-1 and TRBJ1-2; no definite D call. Trimming shortened V by 4 bases and J by 2 bases, and 17 bases separated the two germline ends. Germline lookup yields CDR1 MGHRA and CDR2 YSYEKL. The CDR3 spans 16 residues. The DNA for the CDR3 is TGCGCCAGCAGCCCTGTGTTGCGTGTACGGAACTATGGCTACACCTTC. The encoded protein is CASSPVLRVRNYGYTF.

The V and J genes are TRBV5-8 and TRBJ1-3; D is ambiguous. This CDR3 is built from 15 residues. V was shortened by 7 bases and J by 3 bases, with 17 bases between the two germline ends. Germline lookup yields CDR1 SGHTS and CDR2 YDEGEE. The CDR3 coding sequence is TGTGCCAGCCTTTCAGGTCCGCGAGTTGGAAACACCATATATTTT. This translates into CASLSGPRVGNTIYF.

This chain links TRBV30 with TRBJ1-2; 12 bases agree with TRBD1. V was pared by 4 bases and J by 11 bases, with 11 bases of the junction left unmatched. From germline, CDR1 is GTSNPN and CDR2 SVGIG (reference sequence). The CDR3 is made up of 14 amino acids. The CDR3 is CAWTNPGTGGAYTF. In DNA form, the CDR3 reads TGTGCCTGGACCAACCCCGGGACAGGGGGCGCGTACACCTTC.

This clone was detected once. This sequence joins TRBV7-9 and TRBJ2-3; D gene ambiguous. This CDR3 spans 14 amino acids. Germline CDR1 reads SEHNR; CDR2 reads FQNEAQ (reference sequence). Trimming left V 5 bases short and J 0 bases short, with 9 bases between. The CDR3 is CASSPEGSTDTQYF. DNA for the CDR3: TGTGCCAGCAGCCCGGAAGGCAGCACAGATACGCAGTATTTT.

The V and J genes are TRBV18 and TRBJ2-7, with D unresolved. The V and J ends lost 5 bases and 5 bases respectively, with 13 bases between them. Germline V lookup: CDR1 KGHSH, CDR2 LQKENI. This CDR3 is built from 13 residues. Written as DNA, the CDR3 is TGTGCCAGCTCAACCACGCAGTTCGACGAGCAGTACTTC. This translates into CASSTTQFDEQYF. The complete variable domain, with remaining parts taken from reference TRBV18 and TRBJ2-7, reads NAGVMQNPRHLVRRRGQEARLRCSPMKGHSHVYWYRQLPEEGLKFMVYLQKENIIDESGMPKERFSAEFPKEGPSILRIQQVVRGDSAAYFCASSTTQFDEQYFGPGTRLTVT.

This clone was seen a handful of times. This chain links TRBV2 with TRBJ2-3; 11 nucleotides align to TRBD2. The V gene's germline CDR1 is SNHLY and CDR2 FYNNEI. The CDR3 loop spans 16 amino acids. V lost 4 bases to trimming and J lost 4 bases; unmatched junction nucleotides: 7. The CDR3 here is CASSGRLAGGADTQYF. The CDR3 DNA sequence: TGTGCCAGCAGTGGCCGGCTAGCGGGAGGAGCAGATACGCAGTATTTT.

V gene TRBV19 combines with J gene TRBJ2-3; a weak D match, TRBD2 (6 bases). V lost 3 bases, J lost 1 base, and 14 bases lay in between. The length of the CDR3 is 16 residues. Germline V gives CDR1 LNHDA, CDR2 SQIVND (reference sequence). CDR3 sequence reads: CASSIPGRGGTDTQYF. The CDR3 DNA reads as TGTGCCAGTAGTATTCCCGGGAGAGGGGGCACAGATACGCAGTATTTT.